What follows are 19 T cell receptor beta chains derived from one specimen sequenced in a study of blood T cells in healthy people across ages. Primers used in a second PCR of roughly 7 to 12 cycles were a sample-barcoded 5' primer and a J-beta primer mix. In TCRdb, the 5' RACE reads were re-called with MiXCR into one record per CDR3 protein. This table has approximately 1,700,000 distinct CDR3 sequences, about two fifths appearing once. The sequenced sample consisted of blood. The source of these receptors is a human donor in good health.

This clonotype was observed a handful of times. The chain joins TRBV7-3 to TRBJ2-3; D is possibly TRBD2 (6 bases). V was shortened by 5 bases and J by 0 bases, with 15 bases between the two germline ends. Looked up from germline, CDR1 is SGHTA and CDR2 is FQGTGA. The CDR3 is 16 residues long. The CDR3 nucleotides are TGTGCCAGCAGCCCCTTAGCGGAATTTAGCACAGATACGCAGTATTTT. Translation: CASSPLAEFSTDTQYF.

The J gene is TRBJ1-1, the V gene TRBV20-1; D gene uncertain. The germline V gene has CDR1 DFQATT and CDR2 SNEGSKA (reference sequence). The CDR3 totals 11 residues. Trimming took 3 bases from V and 5 from J, leaving 7 bases between them. CDR3: CSARLSTEAFF. DNA of the CDR3: TGCAGTGCTAGGCTGTCAACTGAAGCTTTCTTT.

This chain uses TRBV4-3 with TRBJ1-2; D remains unclear. The CDR3 sequence is 13 residues long. Germline V lookup: CDR1 LGHNA, CDR2 YSLEER. V was clipped by 0 bases and J by 8 bases, with 10 bases between them. CDR3 protein: CASSQDLFGGYTF. DNA of the CDR3: TGCGCCAGCAGCCAAGACCTCTTTGGGGGCTACACCTTC.

This clonotype was detected a few times. The J gene is TRBJ1-2, the V gene TRBV12-3 or TRBV12-4; D is unclear. The V and J ends lost 3 bases and 8 bases respectively, with 10 bases between them. The CDR3 consists of 12 residues. CDR3 in DNA: TGTGCCAGCAGTTTTCACAGTTCGGGCTACACCTTC. This codes for CASSFHSSGYTF.

This clonotype has a single count. The genes are TRBV11-2 and TRBJ2-7; 12 nucleotides align to TRBD1. Germline CDR1 is SGHAT and CDR2 is FQNNGV. The V segment lost 5 bases and the J segment 3 bases; nucleotides outside the gene matches: 5. The CDR3 spans 15 residues. CDR3 protein: CASSVGTGGNYEQYF. In nucleotides, the CDR3 is TGTGCCAGCAGCGTTGGGACAGGGGGCAACTACGAGCAGTACTTC.

The chain uses TRBV6-5 and TRBJ2-7, with D tentatively TRBD1 or TRBD2 (5 bases each). Trimming cost V 8 bases and J 2 bases, with 16 bases left between them. CDR3 length: 14 residues. The germline V gene encodes CDR1 MNHEY and CDR2 SVGAGI. CDR3 amino acids: CASSPGPIAYEQYF. The CDR3 DNA reads TGTGCCAGCTCCCCGGGACCGATAGCCTACGAGCAGTACTTC.

This chain connects TRBV3-1 to TRBJ2-6, with D uncertain. Germline assignment: CDR1 LGHDT and CDR2 YNNKEL (reference sequence). This CDR3 is 18 amino acids long. Trimming stripped 0 bases from V and 0 bases from J, with 12 bases between. Here the CDR3 reads CASSQDNQRFSGANVLTF. The CDR3 region has the DNA TGTGCCAGCAGCCAAGATAACCAACGGTTCTCTGGGGCCAACGTCCTGACTTTC.

The V gene is TRBV4-3, the J gene TRBJ1-2; D perhaps matches TRBD1 (5 bases). The CDR3 has 15 amino acids. V lost 0 bases and J lost 4, with 12 bases in between. Germline V gene sequence: CDR1 LGHNA, CDR2 YSLEER. The CDR3 is CASSQDHFGGYGYTF. Here the CDR3 DNA reads TGCGCCAGCAGCCAAGATCACTTTGGGGGCTATGGCTACACCTTC.

The chain has TRBV9 and TRBJ2-3; D is ambiguous. Trimming pared 0 bases from V and 0 bases from J, leaving 8 bases between. Germline values: CDR1 SGDLS, CDR2 YYNGEE. CDR3 size: 15 residues. This CDR3 is CASSVGGESTDTQYF. The CDR3 region has the DNA TGTGCCAGCAGCGTAGGAGGCGAGAGCACAGATACGCAGTATTTT.

The rearrangement uses TRBV11-2 and TRBJ2-7, with unresolved D. The CDR3 length is 12 residues. Germline CDR1 is SGHAT and CDR2 is FQNNGV. The germline V and J ends were trimmed by 5 bases and 2 bases, with 7 bases remaining between them. Written as DNA, the CDR3 is TGTGCCAGCAGCATAATTACCTACGAGCAGTACTTC. It specifies CASSIITYEQYF.

This clonotype was seen a handful of times. V and J are TRBV12-3 or TRBV12-4 and TRBJ1-2; a weak D match, TRBD1 (6 bases). CDR3 length equals 14 residues. Trimming cost V 1 base and J 6 bases, with 12 bases left between them. For the CDR3, the DNA is TGTGCCAGCAGTTTAGACAGGGTGGGCGATGGCTACACCTTC. Its protein product is CASSLDRVGDGYTF.

V is TRBV12-3 or TRBV12-4 and J is TRBJ1-2; a possible D gene is TRBD1 (6 bases). This CDR3 is 14 amino acids long. Deletions cut 6 bases from V and 3 bases from J, with 14 bases between. The CDR3 nucleotides are TGTGCCAGCAGGCCCGGGGGGGGCTACTATGGCTACACCTTC. This sequence encodes CASRPGGGYYGYTF.

The chain has TRBV7-8 and TRBJ2-1; 12 nucleotides align to TRBD1. Per germline, CDR1 SGHVS and CDR2 FQNEAQ. The length of the CDR3 is 15 residues. Trimming cost V 4 bases and J 8 bases; bases outside gene matches: 6. DNA of the CDR3: TGTGCCAGCAGCTCCGGGACAGGGGGCTGGGATGAGCAGTTCTTC. Its translation: CASSSGTGGWDEQFF.

V is TRBV28 and J is TRBJ2-1, with D possibly matching TRBD1 (6 bases). CDR1 is MDHEN and CDR2 is SYDVKM in the germline V gene. This CDR3 has 14 amino acids. V lost 7 bases, J lost 3 bases, and 13 bases lay in between. CDR3 region: CASIAGDGYNEQFF. CDR3 in DNA: TGTGCCAGCATCGCAGGGGATGGCTACAATGAGCAGTTCTTC.

The chain joins TRBV20-1 to TRBJ2-3; no clear D. The CDR3 totals 14 residues. V was clipped by 0 bases and J by 11 bases, with 18 bases between them. Per germline, CDR1 DFQATT and CDR2 SNEGSKA (reference sequence). In DNA, the CDR3 is TGCAGTGCTAGAGATCCATGGGCCTTGGGTAGGCAGTATTTT. Encoded protein: CSARDPWALGRQYF.

This clonotype was seen a handful of times. The rearrangement joins TRBV6-2 or TRBV6-3 to TRBJ2-1; a possible D gene is TRBD1 (5 bases). V lost 5 bases and J lost 7, with 9 bases in between. Germline loops: CDR1 MNHEY, CDR2 SVGEGT. CDR3 length: 12 residues. DNA of the CDR3: TGTGCCAGCAGTACTGACAGAAATGAGCAGTTCTTC. This translates into CASSTDRNEQFF.

The chain links TRBV5-1 to TRBJ2-1, with TRBD2 matching over 9 bases. The CDR3 covers 15 residues. Germline V gene lookup returns CDR1 SGHRS and CDR2 YFSETQ. With V trimmed by 4 bases and J by 15 bases, 17 bases remained unmatched. The CDR3 reads CASSKGQTSGLGMFF. The CDR3 DNA reads as TGCGCCAGCAGCAAGGGACAGACTAGCGGCTTAGGGATGTTCTTC.

This clonotype has just one count. The rearrangement joins TRBV12-3 or TRBV12-4 to TRBJ2-2; the match to TRBD2 covers 11 bases. This CDR3 spans 17 amino acids. With 0 bases clipped from V and 7 bases from J, the junction kept 7 bases outside the gene matches. CDR3: CASSLAMGTSGDGELFF. CDR3 nucleotides: TGTGCCAGCAGTTTAGCGATGGGGACTAGCGGTGACGGGGAGCTGTTTTTT.

This clonotype was found a few times. The chain links TRBV29-1 to TRBJ1-4; TRBD1 aligns across 11 bases. Germline V gene data show CDR1 as SQVTM and CDR2 as ANQGSEA. This CDR3 is 13 amino acids long. CDR3 amino acids: CTAGQGASEKLFF. CDR3 sequence (DNA): TGCACAGCCGGACAGGGGGCTAGTGAAAAACTGTTTTTT.